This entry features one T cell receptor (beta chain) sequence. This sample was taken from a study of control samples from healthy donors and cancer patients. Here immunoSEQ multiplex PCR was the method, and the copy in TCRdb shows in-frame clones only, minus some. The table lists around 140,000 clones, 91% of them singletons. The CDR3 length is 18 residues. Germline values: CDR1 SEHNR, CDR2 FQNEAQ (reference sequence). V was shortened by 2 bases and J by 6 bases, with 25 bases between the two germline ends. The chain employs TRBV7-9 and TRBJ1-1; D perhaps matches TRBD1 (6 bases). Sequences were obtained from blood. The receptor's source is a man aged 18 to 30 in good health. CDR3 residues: CASSLRGAGGGKIAEAFF. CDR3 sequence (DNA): TGTGCCAGCAGCTTAAGAGGTGCGGGAGGGGGTAAGATCGCTGAAGCTTTCTTT.